Following are 25 T cell receptor beta chains from one sample sequenced in a study of response to subunit inactivated influenza vaccine. TCRdb analysed the RT-PCR reads with MiXCR anew, one entry per CDR3 protein. The sample shows 150,000 to 200,000 distinct CDR3 sequences, about 12% of them seen only once. In addition, the sample was reused for a study of T cells expressing NK-cell markers. That source notes: Template switching by 5'RACE with UMIs generated the TCR beta cDNA.

The input for sequencing was CD8+ T cells sorted from PBMCs, taken 12 days after vaccination. Source of these receptors: a man aged 50-60 years who received an inactivated influenza vaccine.

V is TRBV2 and J is TRBJ1-5; 9 bases map to TRBD1. Germline V lookup: CDR1 SNHLY, CDR2 FYNNEI. The V segment lost 6 bases and the J segment 11 bases; nucleotides outside the gene matches: 8. CDR3 length: 13 residues. The chain's CDR3 is CASRWTGEASQHF. The CDR3 DNA reads TGTGCCAGCAGATGGACAGGGGAGGCGTCCCAGCATTTT.

The chain couples TRBV20-1 to TRBJ1-4, with TRBD1 identical over 8 bases. The J segment lost 8 bases and the V segment lost 2 bases, leaving 7 bases of the junction unmatched. CDR1 and CDR2 (germline): DFQATT, SNEGSKA (reference sequence). The CDR3 has 14 residues. This CDR3 reads CSARPDREIEKLFF. In DNA form, the CDR3 reads TGCAGTGCTAGACCGGACAGGGAAATCGAAAAACTGTTTTTT.

J is TRBJ2-3 and V is TRBV12-3 or TRBV12-4; D is perhaps TRBD1 (5 bases). This CDR3 has 15 residues. The V end was cut by 6 bases, the J end by 2 bases, with 15 bases between. CDR3 residues: CASRRTSSITDTQYF. CDR3 DNA sequence: TGTGCCAGCAGACGGACATCGTCCATCACAGATACGCAGTATTTT.

In its sample, this clonotype was seen a few times. V is TRBV7-6 and J is TRBJ2-1; 8 nucleotides match TRBD2. Germline V gene lookup returns CDR1 SGHVS and CDR2 FNYEAQ. The V gene end was trimmed by 6 bases and the J gene end by 0 bases; junction bases not matched to a gene: 22. The CDR3 totals 21 residues. The CDR3 region is CASSRHLLAAIESSSYNEQFF. The CDR3 bases are TGTGCCAGCAGTCGCCACCTACTAGCGGCTATCGAATCGAGCTCCTACAATGAGCAGTTCTTC.

This clonotype was seen a few times. The chain combines TRBV12-3 or TRBV12-4 with TRBJ2-1, with 7 bases aligning to TRBD1. The CDR3 has 16 amino acids. The trim removed 4 bases at V and 5 bases at J, leaving 11 bases unmatched. The CDR3 DNA follows: TGTGCCAGCAGTTACATTCCGGGACAGAGACACAATGAGCAGTTCTTC. It encodes CASSYIPGQRHNEQFF.

This clonotype was counted only a few times. The gene calls are TRBV7-8 and TRBJ2-2; the D is unclear. V was shortened by 1 base and J by 6 bases, with 6 bases between the two germline ends. Germline V lookup: CDR1 SGHVS, CDR2 FQNEAQ. The CDR3 totals 13 residues. In nucleotides, the CDR3 is TGTGCCAGCAGCTTAGTAGGAGCCGGGGAGCTGTTTTTT. Residues: CASSLVGAGELFF. Based on the CDR3 plus reference TRBV7-8 and TRBJ2-2, the full variable domain is GAGVSQSPRYKVAKRGQDVALRCDPISGHVSLFWYQQALGQGPEFLTYFQNEAQLDKSGLPSDRFFAERPEGSVSTLKIQRTQQEDSAVYLCASSLVGAGELFFGEGSRLTVL.

Ten or more counts support this clonotype. The chain combines TRBV29-1 with TRBJ2-7; D remains unclear. V was shortened by 1 base and J by 4 bases, with 5 bases between the two germline ends. Germline CDR1 is SQVTM and CDR2 is ANQGSEA. The CDR3 consists of 11 residues. DNA for the CDR3: TGCAGCGTTGAAGTGCGGTACGAGCAGTACTTC. Translated, it gives CSVEVRYEQYF.

In its sample, this clonotype was seen a few times. This chain's CDR3 is CASSVGGGLQETQYF. In DNA, the CDR3 is TGTGCCAGCAGCGTAGGCGGTGGGCTCCAAGAGACCCAGTACTTC. This chain joins TRBV9 and TRBJ2-5; D is uncertain. Trimming pared 0 bases from V and 1 base from J, leaving 10 bases between. The CDR3 runs 15 residues. The germline gives CDR1 SGDLS, CDR2 YYNGEE.

The chain uses TRBV6-5 and TRBJ2-1; 10 nucleotides align to TRBD1. The CDR3 loop spans 14 amino acids. The junction had 3 bases not matched to a gene; V was cut back by 4 bases and J by 6 bases. The germline V gene has CDR1 MNHEY and CDR2 SVGAGI. CDR3 sequence: CASSWGQGFNEQFF. CDR3 bases: TGTGCCAGCAGTTGGGGACAGGGGTTCAATGAGCAGTTCTTC.

Ten or more counts support this clonotype. V and J are TRBV12-3 or TRBV12-4 and TRBJ2-5; perhaps D is TRBD1 or TRBD2 (6 bases each). CDR3 length: 14 residues. V was trimmed by 7 bases and J by 4 bases, leaving 16 bases between them. The CDR3 sequence is CASTPGAGRETQYF. Here the CDR3 DNA reads TGTGCCAGCACCCCGGGGGCAGGGCGAGAGACCCAGTACTTC.

V usage is TRBV24-1 and J usage is TRBJ1-5; D unresolved. The CDR3 runs 13 residues. V was trimmed by 4 bases and J by 7 bases, leaving 10 bases between them. Germline assignment: CDR1 KGHDR and CDR2 SFDVKD. The CDR3 DNA sequence: TGTGCCACCAGTGAGGAGGACGGACAGCCCCAGCATTTT. The encoded protein is CATSEEDGQPQHF.

This clonotype was counted at least ten times. This chain links TRBV27 with TRBJ2-7; D is perhaps TRBD2 (6 bases). The CDR3 has 16 amino acids. Germline CDR1 is MNHEY and CDR2 is SMNVEV (reference sequence). V dropped 0 bases and J dropped 4 bases, with 16 bases sitting between them. DNA of the CDR3: TGTGCCAGCAGTTTATCGGTGGCAGGGAGGTCGTACGAGCAGTACTTC. Protein sequence: CASSLSVAGRSYEQYF.

This clonotype has a handful of counts. This sequence joins TRBV12-3 or TRBV12-4 and TRBJ2-1; 8 bases line up with TRBD1. J gave up 2 bases and V 4 bases, and 10 bases lay outside the gene matches. This CDR3 contains 17 residues. The CDR3 loop reads CASSSTEQGAAYNEQFF. CDR3 sequence (DNA): TGTGCCAGCAGTTCCACGGAGCAGGGGGCTGCCTACAATGAGCAGTTCTTC.

This CDR3 reads CASSIKGTANSPLHF. CDR3 bases: TGTGCCAGTAGTATTAAAGGGACGGCAAATTCACCCCTCCACTTT. The chain employs TRBV19 and TRBJ1-6; a possible D gene is TRBD1 (5 bases). Germline V CDR1 and CDR2: LNHDA, SQIVND (reference sequence). V was cut by 3 bases and J by 7 bases, with 13 bases left in between. The CDR3 runs to 15 residues.

This clonotype was counted at least ten times. V gene TRBV12-3 or TRBV12-4 combines with J gene TRBJ2-1, with TRBD2 identical over 9 bases. J gave up 5 bases and V 6 bases, and 8 bases lay outside the gene matches. The CDR3 length is 15 residues. CDR3 region: CASRPASGTHNEQFF. The CDR3 nucleotides read TGTGCCAGCAGACCCGCTAGCGGGACCCACAATGAGCAGTTCTTC.

This clonotype was seen only a few times. This chain joins TRBV15 and TRBJ2-3; TRBD1 might be the D (5 bases). Germline values: CDR1 LNHNV, CDR2 YYDKDF (reference sequence). Trimming shortened V by 6 bases and J by 4 bases, and 20 bases separated the two germline ends. The CDR3 totals 16 residues. This CDR3 reads CATSPSRAVESDTQYF. CDR3 sequence (DNA): TGTGCCACCAGTCCGTCCAGGGCAGTGGAATCAGATACGCAGTATTTT. Full variable domain (outside the CDR3, taken from reference TRBV15 and TRBJ2-3): DAMVIQNPRYQVTQFGKPVTLSCSQTLNHNVMYWYQQKSSQAPKLLFHYYDKDFNNEADTPDNFQSRRPNTSFCFLDIRSPGLGDTAMYLCATSPSRAVESDTQYFGPGTRLTVL.

This clonotype has more than one count but fewer than ten. The J gene is TRBJ2-2, the V gene TRBV9, with no clear D. Germline V CDR1 and CDR2: SGDLS, YYNGEE. V was pared by 1 base and J by 5 bases, with 0 bases between. There are 11 residues in the CDR3. The DNA of the CDR3 is TGTGCCAGCAGCGTAACCGGGGAGCTGTTTTTT. The encoded protein is CASSVTGELFF. Supplemented by reference TRBV9 and TRBJ2-2, the full variable domain reads DSGVTQTPKHLITATGQRVTLRCSPRSGDLSVYWYQQSLDQGLQFLIQYYNGEERAKGNILERFSAQQFPDLHSELNLSSLELGDSALYFCASSVTGELFFGEGSRLTVL.

On this clonotype itself: This may come from a read error, since a much larger clone is one base off. This CDR3 reads CASSRYTGHRPSEQFF. DNA of the CDR3: TGTGCCAGCAGCCGTTACACAGGGCACCGCCCTAGTGAGCAGTTCTTC. The chain couples TRBV7-9 to TRBJ2-1, with D perhaps matching TRBD1 (6 bases). Germline values: CDR1 SEHNR, CDR2 FQNEAQ (reference sequence). The V end lost 5 bases, the J end lost 9 bases, and 23 bases lay between the germline ends. This CDR3 contains 16 residues.

This clonotype was counted many times. The rearrangement links TRBV5-4 to TRBJ2-2, with D tentatively TRBD2 (6 bases). Trimming cost V 2 bases and J 6 bases, with 17 bases left between them. Germline lookup yields CDR1 SGHNT and CDR2 YYREEE (reference sequence). This CDR3 spans 16 amino acids. The CDR3 here is CASSFGRLGGSGELFF. CDR3 DNA: TGTGCCAGCAGCTTCGGTAGACTAGGAGGCTCCGGGGAGCTGTTTTTT.

In its sample, this clonotype was seen a few times. V gene TRBV7-9 combines with J gene TRBJ2-2; weak D call: TRBD1 (6 bases). The CDR3 contains 16 residues. V was clipped by 5 bases and J by 1 base, with 14 bases between them. From germline, CDR1 is SEHNR and CDR2 FQNEAQ (reference sequence). The CDR3 loop reads CASSPPGQLNTGELFF. Here the CDR3 DNA reads TGTGCCAGCAGCCCCCCAGGACAGCTGAACACCGGGGAGCTGTTTTTT.

In nucleotides, the CDR3 is TGCGCCAGCAGCTTGGCACAGAGTACGTACGGGGGCGAGCAGTACTTC. Translated: CASSLAQSTYGGEQYF. The gene calls are TRBV5-1 and TRBJ2-7, with a weak D call TRBD2 (6 bases). The V gene lost 0 bases and the J gene lost 6 bases, with 19 bases spanning the gap. CDR1 SGHRS and CDR2 YFSETQ come from the germline V gene. This CDR3 is built from 16 residues.

This clonotype was seen only a few times. This chain joins TRBV5-1 and TRBJ2-1, with TRBD2 matching 9 bases. The CDR3 covers 14 residues. The V gene's germline CDR1 is SGHRS and CDR2 YFSETQ. V lost 0 bases to trimming and J lost 8 bases; unmatched junction nucleotides: 3. The CDR3 loop reads CASSLGGLADEQFF. The CDR3 DNA reads TGCGCCAGCAGCTTGGGGGGACTAGCCGATGAGCAGTTCTTC.

V gene TRBV28 combines with J gene TRBJ2-3; tentatively, D is TRBD2 (5 bases). CDR1 and CDR2 from the germline V gene are MDHEN and SYDVKM. This CDR3 spans 17 amino acids. V gave up 5 bases and J gave up 0 bases, with 18 bases separating them. The CDR3 DNA reads as TGTGCCAGCAGTAACCCCATCAGCGGAGCCAGCACAGATACGCAGTATTTT. This codes for CASSNPISGASTDTQYF.

The CDR3 DNA is TGTGCCAGCAGTCCCCGGAGCTATAATTCACCCCTCCACTTT. Translating gives CASSPRSYNSPLHF. V usage is TRBV28 and J usage is TRBJ1-6; D is ambiguous. Germline CDR1 and CDR2: MDHEN and SYDVKM. The CDR3 is made up of 14 amino acids. The V gene lost 5 bases and the J gene lost 3 bases, with 8 bases spanning the gap.

CDR3 DNA sequence: TGTGCCAGCAGTTACGTTTACCCCCCAGCAGATACGCAGTATTTT. Translating it yields CASSYVYPPADTQYF. This rearrangement joins TRBV6-5 to TRBJ2-3; D is uncertain. V lost 2 bases to trimming and J lost 4 bases, with 13 bases between them. CDR1 MNHEY and CDR2 SVGAGI come from the germline V gene. CDR3 length: 15 residues.